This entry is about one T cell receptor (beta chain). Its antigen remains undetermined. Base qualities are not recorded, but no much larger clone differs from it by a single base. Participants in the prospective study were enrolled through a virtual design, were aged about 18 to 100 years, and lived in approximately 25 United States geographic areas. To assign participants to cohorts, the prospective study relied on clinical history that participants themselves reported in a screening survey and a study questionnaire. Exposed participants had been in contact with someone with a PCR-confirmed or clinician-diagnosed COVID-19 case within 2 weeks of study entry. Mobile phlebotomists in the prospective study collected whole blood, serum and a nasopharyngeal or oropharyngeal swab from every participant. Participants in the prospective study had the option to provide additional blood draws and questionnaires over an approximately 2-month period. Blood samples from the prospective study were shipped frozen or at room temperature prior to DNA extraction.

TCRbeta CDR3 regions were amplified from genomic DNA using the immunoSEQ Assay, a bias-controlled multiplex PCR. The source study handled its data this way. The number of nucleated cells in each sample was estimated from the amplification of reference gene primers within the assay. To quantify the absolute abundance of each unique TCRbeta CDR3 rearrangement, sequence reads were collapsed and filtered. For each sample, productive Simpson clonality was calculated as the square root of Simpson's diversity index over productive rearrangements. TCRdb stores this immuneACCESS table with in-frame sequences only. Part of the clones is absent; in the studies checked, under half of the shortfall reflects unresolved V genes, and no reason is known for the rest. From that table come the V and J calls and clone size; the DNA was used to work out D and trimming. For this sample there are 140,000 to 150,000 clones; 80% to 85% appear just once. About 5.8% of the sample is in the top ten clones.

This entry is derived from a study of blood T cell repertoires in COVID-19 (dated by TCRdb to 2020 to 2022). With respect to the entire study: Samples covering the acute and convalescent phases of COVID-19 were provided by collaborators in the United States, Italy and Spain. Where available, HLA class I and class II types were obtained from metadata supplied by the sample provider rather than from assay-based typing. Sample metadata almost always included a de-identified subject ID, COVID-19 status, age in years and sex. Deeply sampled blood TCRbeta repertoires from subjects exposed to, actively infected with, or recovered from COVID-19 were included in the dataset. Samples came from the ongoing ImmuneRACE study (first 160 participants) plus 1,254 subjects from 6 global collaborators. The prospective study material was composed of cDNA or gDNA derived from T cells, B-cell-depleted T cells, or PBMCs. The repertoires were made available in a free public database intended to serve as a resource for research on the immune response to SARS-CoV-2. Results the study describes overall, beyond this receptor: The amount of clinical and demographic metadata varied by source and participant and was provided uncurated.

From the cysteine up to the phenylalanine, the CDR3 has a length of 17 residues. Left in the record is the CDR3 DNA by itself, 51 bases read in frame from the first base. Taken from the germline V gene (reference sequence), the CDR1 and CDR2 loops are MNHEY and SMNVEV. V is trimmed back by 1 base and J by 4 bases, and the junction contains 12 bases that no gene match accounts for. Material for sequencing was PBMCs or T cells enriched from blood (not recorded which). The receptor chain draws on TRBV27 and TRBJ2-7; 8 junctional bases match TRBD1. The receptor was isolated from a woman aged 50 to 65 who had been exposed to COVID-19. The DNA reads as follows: TGTGCCAGCAGTTTATTACAGGGGACAGGTCCTTTATACGAGCAGTACTTC. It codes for CASSLLQGTGPLYEQYF.